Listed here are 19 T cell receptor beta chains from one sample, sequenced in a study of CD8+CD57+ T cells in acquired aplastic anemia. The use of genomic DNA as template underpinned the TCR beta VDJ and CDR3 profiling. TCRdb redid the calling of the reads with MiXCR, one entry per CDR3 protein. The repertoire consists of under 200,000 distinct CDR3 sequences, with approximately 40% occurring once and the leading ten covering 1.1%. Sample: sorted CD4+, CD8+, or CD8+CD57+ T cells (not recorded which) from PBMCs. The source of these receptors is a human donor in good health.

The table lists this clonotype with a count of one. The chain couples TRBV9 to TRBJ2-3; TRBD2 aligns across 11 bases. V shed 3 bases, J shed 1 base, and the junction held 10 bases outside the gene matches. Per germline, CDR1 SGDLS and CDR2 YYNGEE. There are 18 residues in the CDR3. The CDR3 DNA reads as TGTGCCAGCAGCGCCCCTTTGGGACTAGCGGCTGGCACAGATACGCAGTATTTT. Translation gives CASSAPLGLAAGTDTQYF. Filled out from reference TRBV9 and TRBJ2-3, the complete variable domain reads DSGVTQTPKHLITATGQRVTLRCSPRSGDLSVYWYQQSLDQGLQFLIQYYNGEERAKGNILERFSAQQFPDLHSELNLSSLELGDSALYFCASSAPLGLAAGTDTQYFGPGTRLTVL.

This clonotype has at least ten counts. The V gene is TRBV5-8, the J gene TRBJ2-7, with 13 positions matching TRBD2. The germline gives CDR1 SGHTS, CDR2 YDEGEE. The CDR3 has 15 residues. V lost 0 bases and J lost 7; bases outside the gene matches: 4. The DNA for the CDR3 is TGTGCCAGCAGCTTGGCCGGGACTAGCGGGATTGAGCAGTACTTC. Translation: CASSLAGTSGIEQYF. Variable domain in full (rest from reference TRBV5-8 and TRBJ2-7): EAGVTQSPTHLIKTRGQQATLRCSPISGHTSVYWYQQALGLGLQFLLWYDEGEERNRGNFPPRFSGRQFPNYSSELNVNALELEDSALYLCASSLAGTSGIEQYFGPGTRLTVT.

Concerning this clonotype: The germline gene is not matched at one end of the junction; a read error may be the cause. CDR3 DNA: TGTGCCAGTTCATCTACAGGGAGCTCCTGCGAGCAGTGCTTC. Translated: CASSSTGSSCEQCF. The chain uses TRBV19 and TRBJ2-7, with D tentatively TRBD1 (6 bases). CDR1 is LNHDA, CDR2 SQIVND, per germline (reference sequence). The CDR3 is 14 residues long. The entire variable domain, with the rest obtained from reference TRBV19 and TRBJ2-7, is as follows: DGGITQSPKYLFRKEGQNVTLSCEQNLNHDAMYWYRQDPGQGLRLIYYSQIVNDFQKGDIAEGYSVSREKKESFPLTVTSAQKNPTAFYLCASSSTGSSCEQCFGPGTRLTVT.

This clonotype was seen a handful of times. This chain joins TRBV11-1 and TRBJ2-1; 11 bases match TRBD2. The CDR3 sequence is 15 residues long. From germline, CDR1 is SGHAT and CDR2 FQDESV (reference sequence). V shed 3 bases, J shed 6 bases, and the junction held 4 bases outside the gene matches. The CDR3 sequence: CASSLGLAATNEQFF. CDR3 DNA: TGTGCCAGCAGCTTGGGACTAGCGGCCACCAATGAGCAGTTCTTC.

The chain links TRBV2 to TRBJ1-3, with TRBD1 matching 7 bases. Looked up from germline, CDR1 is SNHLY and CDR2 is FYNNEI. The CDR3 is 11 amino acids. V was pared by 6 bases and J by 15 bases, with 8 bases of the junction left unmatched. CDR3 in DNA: TGTGCCAGCAGCGTCGGACAGGATGGATATTTT. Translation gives CASSVGQDGYF.

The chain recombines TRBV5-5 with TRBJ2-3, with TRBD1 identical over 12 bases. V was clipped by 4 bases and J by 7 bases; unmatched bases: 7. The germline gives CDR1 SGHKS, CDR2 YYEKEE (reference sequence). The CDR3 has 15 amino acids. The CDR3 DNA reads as TGTGCCAGCAGCAGGGGACAGGGGGCGCGGTATACGCAGTATTTT. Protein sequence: CASSRGQGARYTQYF.

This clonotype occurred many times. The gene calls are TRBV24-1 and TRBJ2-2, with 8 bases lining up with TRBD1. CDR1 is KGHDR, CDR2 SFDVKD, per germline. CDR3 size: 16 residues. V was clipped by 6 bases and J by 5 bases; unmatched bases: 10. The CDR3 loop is CATSPPGGVRTGELFF. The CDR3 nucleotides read TGTGCCACCAGTCCGCCAGGGGGCGTAAGGACCGGGGAGCTGTTTTTT.

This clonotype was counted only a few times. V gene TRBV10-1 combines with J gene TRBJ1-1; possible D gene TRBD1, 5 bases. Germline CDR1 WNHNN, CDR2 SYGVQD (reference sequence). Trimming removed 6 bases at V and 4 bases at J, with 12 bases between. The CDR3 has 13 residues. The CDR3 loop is CASSRDAFTEAFF. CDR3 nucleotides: TGCGCCAGCAGCCGGGACGCCTTCACTGAAGCTTTCTTT.

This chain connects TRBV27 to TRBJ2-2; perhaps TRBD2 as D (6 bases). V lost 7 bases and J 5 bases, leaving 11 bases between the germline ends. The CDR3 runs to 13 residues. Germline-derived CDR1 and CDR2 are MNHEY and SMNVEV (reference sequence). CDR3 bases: TGTGCCAGCAAAGGAGGGTGGACCGGGGAGCTGTTTTTT. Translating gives CASKGGWTGELFF.

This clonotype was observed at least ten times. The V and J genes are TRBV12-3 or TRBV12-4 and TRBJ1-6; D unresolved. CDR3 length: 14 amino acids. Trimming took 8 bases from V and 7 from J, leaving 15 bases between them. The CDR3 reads CASAPPDGNSPLHF. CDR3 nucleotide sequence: TGTGCCAGCGCCCCCCCGGACGGAAATTCACCCCTCCACTTT.

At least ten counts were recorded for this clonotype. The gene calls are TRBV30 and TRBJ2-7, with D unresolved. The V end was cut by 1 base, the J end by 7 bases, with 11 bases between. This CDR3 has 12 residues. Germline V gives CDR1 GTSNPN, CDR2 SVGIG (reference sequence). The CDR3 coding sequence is TGTGCCTGGAGTGGGCTCCAGTGGGAGCAGTACTTC. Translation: CAWSGLQWEQYF.

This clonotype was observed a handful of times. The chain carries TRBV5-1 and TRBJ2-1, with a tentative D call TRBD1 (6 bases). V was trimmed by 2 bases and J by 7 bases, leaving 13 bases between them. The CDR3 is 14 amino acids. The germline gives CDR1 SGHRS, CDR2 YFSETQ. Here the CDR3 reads CASSLGQFLNEQFF. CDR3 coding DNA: TGCGCCAGCAGCTTAGGACAGTTTTTGAATGAGCAGTTCTTC. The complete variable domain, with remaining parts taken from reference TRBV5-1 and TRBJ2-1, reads KAGVTQTPRYLIKTRGQQVTLSCSPISGHRSVSWYQQTPGQGLQFLFEYFSETQRNKGNFPGRFSGRQFSNSRSEMNVSTLELGDSALYLCASSLGQFLNEQFFGPGTRLTVL.

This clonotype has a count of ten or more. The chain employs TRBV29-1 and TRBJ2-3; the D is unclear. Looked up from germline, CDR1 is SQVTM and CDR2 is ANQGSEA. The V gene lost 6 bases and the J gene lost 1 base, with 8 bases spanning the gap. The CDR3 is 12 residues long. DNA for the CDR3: TGCAGCGTAATCCGGGGCACAGATACGCAGTATTTT. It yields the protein CSVIRGTDTQYF.

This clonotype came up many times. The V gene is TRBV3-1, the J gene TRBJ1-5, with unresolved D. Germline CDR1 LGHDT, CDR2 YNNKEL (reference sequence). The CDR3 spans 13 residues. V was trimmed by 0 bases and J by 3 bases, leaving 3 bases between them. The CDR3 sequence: CASSQEDNQPQHF. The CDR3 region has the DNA TGTGCCAGCAGCCAAGAGGACAATCAGCCCCAGCATTTT.

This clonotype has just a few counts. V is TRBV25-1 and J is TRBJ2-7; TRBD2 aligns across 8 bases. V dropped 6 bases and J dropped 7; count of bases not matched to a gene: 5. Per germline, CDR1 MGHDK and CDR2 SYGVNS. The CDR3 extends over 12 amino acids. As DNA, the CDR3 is TGTGCCAGCAGCCTCTCGGGGGGGGAGCAGTACTTC. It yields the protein CASSLSGGEQYF.

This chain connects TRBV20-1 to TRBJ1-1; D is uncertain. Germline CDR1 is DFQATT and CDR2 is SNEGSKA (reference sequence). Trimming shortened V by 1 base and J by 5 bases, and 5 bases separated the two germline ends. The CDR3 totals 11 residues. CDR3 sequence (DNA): TGCAGTGCTAGAGGGTTAACTGAAGCTTTCTTT. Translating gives CSARGLTEAFF.

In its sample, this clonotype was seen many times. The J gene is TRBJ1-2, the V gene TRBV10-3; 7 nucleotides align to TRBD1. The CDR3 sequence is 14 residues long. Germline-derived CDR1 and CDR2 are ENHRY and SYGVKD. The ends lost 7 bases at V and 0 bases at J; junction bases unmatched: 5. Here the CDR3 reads CAITGTETNYGYTF. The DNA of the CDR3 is TGTGCCATCACCGGGACAGAGACTAACTATGGCTACACCTTC.

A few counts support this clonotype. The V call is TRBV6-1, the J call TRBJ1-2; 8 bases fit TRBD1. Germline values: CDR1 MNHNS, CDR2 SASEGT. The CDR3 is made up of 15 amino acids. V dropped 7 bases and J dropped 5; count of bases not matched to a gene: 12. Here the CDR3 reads CASTEDRAFFYGYTF. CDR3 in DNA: TGTGCCAGCACAGAGGACAGGGCCTTTTTTTATGGCTACACCTTC.

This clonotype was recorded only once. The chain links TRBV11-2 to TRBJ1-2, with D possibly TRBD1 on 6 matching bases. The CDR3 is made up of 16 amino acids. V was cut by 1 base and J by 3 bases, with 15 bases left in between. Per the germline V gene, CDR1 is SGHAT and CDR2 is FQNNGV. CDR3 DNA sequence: TGTGCCAGCAGCTTAGGCGGGACACCGATAGACTATGGCTACACCTTC. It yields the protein CASSLGGTPIDYGYTF. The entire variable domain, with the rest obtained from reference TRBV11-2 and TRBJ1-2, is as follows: EAGVAQSPRYKIIEKRQSVAFWCNPISGHATLYWYQQILGQGPKLLIQFQNNGVVDDSQLPKDRFSAERLKGVDSTLKIQPAKLEDSAVYLCASSLGGTPIDYGYTFGSGTRLTVV.